The T cell receptor beta chain described here comes from a study of blood T cell repertoires in COVID-19. Across the study: Whether acute or convalescent, the COVID-19 samples came from the United States, Italy and Spain. PBMCs, B-cell-depleted T cells, or T cells provided the cDNA or gDNA that made up the material.

The data were produced by immunoSEQ multiplex PCR, yet TCRdb's version contains in-frame clones alone and is incomplete. The sample records under 300,000 clones, 88% being singletons. Self-reported history from a screening survey and questionnaire set each donor's cohort. This CDR3 region has 14 residues. Trimming pared 6 bases from V and 4 bases from J, leaving 15 bases between. The germline CDR1 and CDR2 sequences are PRHDT and FYEKMQ (reference sequence). Material: PBMCs or T cells enriched from blood (not recorded which). V is TRBV13 and J is TRBJ1-2; D may be TRBD1 (6 bases). The source is a woman in her sixties in a cohort exposed to, infected with or recovered from COVID-19 (not recorded which). Here the CDR3 DNA reads TGTGCCAGCAGACAATTGGACAGCTCCTATGGCTACACCTTC. Its translation is CASRQLDSSYGYTF.